The 20 T cell receptor beta chains reported below all come from one sample, sequenced in a study of Graves' ophthalmopathy and Graves' hyperthyroidism (dated by TCRdb to 2016 to 2019). The sequencing machine was an Illumina HiSeq 2000. TCR beta CDR3 regions were amplified from RNA transcripts for repertoire sequencing. A first-round RT-PCR used HTBI primers with the Qiagen OneStep RT-PCR kit, followed by a second-round multiplex PCR, size selection and purification. TCRdb trimmed public reads at Q25 via fastp, called clones via MiXCR and kept in-frame beta chains. Here each entry gathers all rows of one CDR3 protein and keeps the most common genes and DNA. The sample includes some 410,000 distinct CDR3 sequences, with around a fifth observed a single time. The biggest ten clones account for approximately 3% of the sample. Sequenced sample: peripheral blood. These receptors were obtained from a woman under 30 with stable Graves' hyperthyroidism. Donor details come from another sample of the same person, matched by shared clones.

This clonotype was counted at least ten times. The chain combines TRBV4-3 with TRBJ2-5, with TRBD1 identical over 10 bases. Germline CDR1 is LGHNA and CDR2 is YSLEER. J was trimmed by 5 bases and V by 1 base; bases with no gene match: 10. The CDR3 runs 17 residues. CDR3: CASSQGIGTGAGETQYF. CDR3 nucleotide sequence: TGCGCCAGCAGCCAAGGGATCGGGACAGGGGCTGGGGAGACCCAGTACTTC.

The chain carries TRBV5-1 and TRBJ1-2; no reliable D call. This CDR3 is 13 amino acids long. Germline values: CDR1 SGHRS, CDR2 YFSETQ. Between the trimmed V and J ends, which lost 1 base and 8 bases, there was a span of 12 bases. Here the CDR3 DNA reads TGCGCCAGCAGCTTGTCTCCAGTTGACGGCTACACCTTC. Amino acid sequence: CASSLSPVDGYTF.

This clonotype has at least ten counts. V is TRBV24-1 and J is TRBJ2-5; D is unresolved. The germline V gene encodes CDR1 KGHDR and CDR2 SFDVKD. The CDR3 is 15 residues long. Trimming took off 4 bases at V and 0 bases at J, with 11 bases between the two ends. CDR3 sequence: CATSDILGNQETQYF. For the CDR3, the DNA is TGTGCCACCAGTGACATCCTAGGGAACCAAGAGACCCAGTACTTC.

This chain connects TRBV6-2 or TRBV6-3 to TRBJ1-1; the D gene is possibly TRBD1 (6 bases). Germline CDR1 and CDR2: MNHEY and SVGEGT. The CDR3 extends over 17 amino acids. Trimming took 6 bases from V and 6 from J, leaving 26 bases between them. This chain's CDR3 is CASRAGRRRQARAEAFF. CDR3 DNA sequence: TGTGCCAGCAGGGCCGGACGCAGGAGACAGGCTCGGGCTGAAGCTTTCTTT.

In its sample, this clonotype was seen many times. The chain has TRBV7-2 and TRBJ2-2; D is undetermined. This CDR3 has 15 residues. The V gene lost 5 bases and the J gene lost 5 bases, with 15 bases spanning the gap. From germline, CDR1 is SGHTA and CDR2 FQGNSA. CDR3 DNA: TGTGCCAGCAGCCGACTTGAGGCCCCAACCGGGGAGCTGTTTTTT. Translated, it gives CASSRLEAPTGELFF.

At least ten counts were recorded for this clonotype. The V gene is TRBV28, the J gene TRBJ1-1, with D possibly being TRBD1 (5 bases). The CDR3 extends over 14 amino acids. Trimming pared 3 bases from V and 6 bases from J, leaving 14 bases between. Per the germline V gene, CDR1 is MDHEN and CDR2 is SYDVKM. The CDR3 reads CASSLRAGTPEAFF. In DNA form, the CDR3 reads TGTGCCAGCAGTTTGCGGGCAGGGACCCCTGAAGCTTTCTTT.

V is TRBV6-1 and J is TRBJ2-7; TRBD2 might be the D (6 bases). Germline CDR1 is MNHNS and CDR2 is SASEGT. CDR3 length: 14 residues. Trimming took off 5 bases at V and 2 bases at J, with 13 bases between the two ends. CDR3 loop: CASSRDFRPYEQYF. DNA for the CDR3: TGTGCCAGCAGTCGGGACTTTCGCCCCTACGAGCAGTACTTC.

This clonotype was recorded at least ten times. The CDR3 sequence: CASSLSYSAYEQYF. The CDR3 bases are TGTGCCAGCAGCTTATCGTACAGCGCTTACGAGCAGTACTTC. The chain has TRBV7-2 and TRBJ2-7; D is undetermined. CDR3 size: 14 residues. The germline gives CDR1 SGHTA, CDR2 FQGNSA. Trimming left V 2 bases short and J 4 bases short, with 12 bases between. The full variable domain, completed using reference TRBV7-2 and TRBJ2-7, is GAGVSQSPSNKVTEKGKDVELRCDPISGHTALYWYRQSLGQGLEFLIYFQGNSAPDKSGLPSDRFSAERTGGSVSTLTIQRTQQEDSAVYLCASSLSYSAYEQYFGPGTRLTVT.

The V call is TRBV4-3, the J call TRBJ2-7, with a possible D match to TRBD2 (5 bases). Germline V gene sequence: CDR1 LGHNA, CDR2 YSLEER. CDR3 size: 15 residues. V was clipped by 1 base and J by 2 bases, with 12 bases between them. Here the CDR3 DNA reads TGCGCCAGCAGCCAAGTAGCGCAGGCCACCTACGAGCAGTACTTC. It codes for CASSQVAQATYEQYF.

The V and J genes are TRBV27 and TRBJ1-2, with TRBD1 as a possible D gene (5 bases). V shed 8 bases and J shed 8 bases, with 15 bases lying between them. Germline CDR1 is MNHEY and CDR2 is SMNVEV (reference sequence). The CDR3 sequence is 12 residues long. DNA for the CDR3: TGTGCCAGCCGGGGGGTTCTTGTAGGCTACACCTTC. Translated, it gives CASRGVLVGYTF.

This clonotype appeared a few times. A read error may explain this, as a much larger clone is one base away. This chain joins TRBV29-1 and TRBJ2-7, with D maybe TRBD2 (5 bases). Germline V gene sequence: CDR1 SQVTM, CDR2 ANQGSEA. This CDR3 is 13 amino acids long. The CDR3, as DNA: TGCGGCGTCGTAGCGCCCGACGTCCACGAGCAGTACTTC. Its protein is CGVVAPDVHEQYF.

The rearrangement links TRBV20-1 to TRBJ2-5; D perhaps matches TRBD2 (5 bases). Trimming took 4 bases from V and 0 from J, leaving 12 bases between them. Germline loops: CDR1 DFQATT, CDR2 SNEGSKA (reference sequence). The CDR3 sequence is 14 residues long. This CDR3 reads CSATKRINQETQYF. CDR3 DNA sequence: TGCAGTGCTACTAAGCGGATCAACCAAGAGACCCAGTACTTC.

V gene TRBV19 combines with J gene TRBJ2-4; maybe TRBD2 (5 bases). V dropped 3 bases and J dropped 0 bases, with 6 bases sitting between them. This CDR3 spans 14 amino acids. Per germline, CDR1 LNHDA and CDR2 SQIVND (reference sequence). The CDR3 DNA reads as TGTGCCAGTAGTATGGAGGTAGCCAAAAACATTCAGTACTTC. It yields the protein CASSMEVAKNIQYF. The variable domain in full, with the rest retrieved from reference TRBV19 and TRBJ2-4, is DGGITQSPKYLFRKEGQNVTLSCEQNLNHDAMYWYRQDPGQGLRLIYYSQIVNDFQKGDIAEGYSVSREKKESFPLTVTSAQKNPTAFYLCASSMEVAKNIQYFGAGTRLSVL.

This chain joins TRBV12-3 or TRBV12-4 and TRBJ1-2; TRBD1 agrees at 9 bases. V lost 7 bases to trimming and J lost 5 bases; unmatched junction nucleotides: 5. The CDR3 spans 13 residues. CDR3 DNA: TGTGCCAGCACCCCGGACAGGGGTTATGGCTACACCTTC. Translated, it gives CASTPDRGYGYTF.

At least ten counts were recorded for this clonotype. The V and J genes are TRBV20-1 and TRBJ2-5; TRBD2 matches 9 bases. The V and J ends lost 6 bases and 4 bases, in that order; junction bases with no gene match: 12. The CDR3 totals 15 residues. Germline CDR1 DFQATT, CDR2 SNEGSKA (reference sequence). As DNA, the CDR3 is TGCAGTGCCTCCTCGGATAGCGGGAGTCTAGAGACCCAGTACTTC. Amino acid sequence: CSASSDSGSLETQYF.

This clonotype has at least ten counts. This rearrangement joins TRBV20-1 to TRBJ1-1, with D possibly TRBD1 on 5 matching bases. The CDR3 covers 13 residues. The germline gives CDR1 DFQATT, CDR2 SNEGSKA (reference sequence). V was cut by 1 base and J by 3 bases, with 9 bases left in between. The CDR3 nucleotides are TGCAGTGCTAGAGGTGGGGGAGACACTGAAGCTTTCTTT. This gives the protein CSARGGGDTEAFF.

This clonotype was picked up many times. For the CDR3, the DNA is TGTGCCAGCAGTTACTCGCCCCCACAGGGAACTGAAGCTTTCTTT. This gives the protein CASSYSPPQGTEAFF. V gene TRBV6-5 combines with J gene TRBJ1-1, with TRBD1 as a possible D gene (6 bases). V lost 0 bases to trimming and J lost 5 bases, with 13 bases between them. Germline CDR1 reads MNHEY; CDR2 reads SVGAGI. The CDR3 contains 15 residues.

This clonotype was observed many times. The V call is TRBV7-2, the J call TRBJ2-2; D may be TRBD1 or TRBD2 (5 bases each). Trimming pared 5 bases from V and 5 bases from J, leaving 15 bases between. The CDR3 spans 15 residues. Looked up from germline, CDR1 is SGHTA and CDR2 is FQGNSA. The CDR3 DNA reads as TGTGCCAGCAGCCTGAGGGGCGGAGATACCGGGGAGCTGTTTTTT. Encoded protein: CASSLRGGDTGELFF.

The table lists this clonotype with many counts. V usage is TRBV6-5 and J usage is TRBJ2-7, with D tentatively TRBD2 (6 bases). Germline CDR1 is MNHEY and CDR2 is SVGAGI. This CDR3 region has 14 residues. V lost 7 bases, J lost 3 bases, and 16 bases lay in between. CDR3 residues: CASMPGGGFYEQYF. CDR3 coding DNA: TGTGCCAGCATGCCAGGTGGGGGGTTCTACGAGCAGTACTTC.

The sample holds one count of this clonotype. The gene calls are TRBV7-3 and TRBJ1-2; D is ambiguous. CDR3 length equals 16 residues. Trimming shortened V by 3 bases and J by 6 bases, and 20 bases separated the two germline ends. Germline loops: CDR1 SGHTA, CDR2 FQGTGA. The DNA for the CDR3 is TGTGCCAGCAGCTTGAACCCCGGGCCTCCAAGCGATGGCTACACCTTC. This sequence encodes CASSLNPGPPSDGYTF. The full variable domain, rest sourced from reference TRBV7-3 and TRBJ1-2, is GAGVSQTPSNKVTEKGKYVELRCDPISGHTALYWYRQSLGQGPEFLIYFQGTGAADDSGLPNDRFFAVRPEGSVSTLKIQRTERGDSAVYLCASSLNPGPPSDGYTFGSGTRLTVV.